Presented here are 26 T cell receptor beta chains from one specimen sequenced in a study of Graves' ophthalmopathy and Graves' hyperthyroidism (dated by TCRdb to the late 2010s). The data were produced on an Illumina HiSeq 2000. TCR beta CDR3 regions were amplified from RNA transcripts for repertoire sequencing. The first round was an RT-PCR using HTBI primers with the Qiagen OneStep RT-PCR kit, and this first round was followed by a second-round multiplex PCR, then size selection and purification. The public reads were reprocessed in TCRdb via fastp at Q25 and MiXCR, keeping in-frame beta chains. Rows matching on CDR3 protein sequence are summarized as one entry with the most common DNA and genes. This sample lists 900,000 to 1,200,000 distinct CDR3 sequences; less than 45% were detected once. Approximately 12% of the sample rests with the top ten. The specimen sequenced was peripheral blood or thyroid tissue (not recorded which). Receptors were obtained from an adult man with Graves' hyperthyroidism.

About this clonotype: Just one base apart from a much larger clone, this may be a read error. The V gene is TRBV7-9, the J gene TRBJ1-1, with no clear D. The V gene's germline CDR1 is SEHNR and CDR2 FQNEAQ (reference sequence). The CDR3 has 13 amino acids. Trimming shortened V by 5 bases and J by 1 base, and 8 bases separated the two germline ends. The CDR3: CASSQKRNTEAFF. The CDR3 DNA reads as TGTGCCAGCAGCCAGAAGAGGAACACTGAAGCTTTCTTT.

This clonotype was detected ten times or more. The chain uses TRBV10-3 and TRBJ1-2; D gene ambiguous. The CDR3 is 11 amino acids. The germline V and J ends were trimmed by 8 bases and 8 bases, with 12 bases remaining between them. CDR1 is ENHRY, CDR2 SYGVKD, per germline. CDR3: CAIPTVRGYTF. CDR3 DNA: TGTGCCATCCCGACGGTGCGCGGCTACACCTTC.

In its sample, this clonotype was seen many times. The chain has TRBV7-2 and TRBJ2-7; D is perhaps TRBD1 or TRBD2 (6 bases each). V was cut by 7 bases and J by 1 base, with 17 bases left in between. This CDR3 has 15 residues. CDR1 is SGHTA and CDR2 is FQGNSA in the germline V gene. The CDR3 coding sequence is TGTGCCAGCACCGCCGGGGGCCATATGTCCTACGAGCAGTACTTC. Its protein is CASTAGGHMSYEQYF.

The V call is TRBV11-1, the J call TRBJ1-2; TRBD1 agrees at 9 bases. This CDR3 has 16 residues. V gave up 3 bases and J gave up 8 bases; unmatched junction bases: 13. Germline V gene lookup returns CDR1 SGHAT and CDR2 FQDESV (reference sequence). CDR3 loop: CASSFPSPGQGWGYTF. CDR3 in DNA: TGTGCCAGCAGCTTCCCCTCACCGGGACAGGGTTGGGGCTACACCTTC.

This clonotype was counted ten times or more. The chain links TRBV12-3 or TRBV12-4 to TRBJ1-5, with D unresolved. The CDR3 is 13 residues long. V was shortened by 2 bases and J by 5 bases, with 7 bases between the two germline ends. The CDR3, as DNA: TGTGCCAGCAGTTTACGGCGTGATCAGCCCCAGCATTTT. Its translation is CASSLRRDQPQHF.

In this sample, this clonotype turned up many times. The chain is built from TRBV9 and TRBJ1-1; unclear D gene. Germline assignment: CDR1 SGDLS and CDR2 YYNGEE. V was shortened by 4 bases and J by 0 bases, with 13 bases between the two germline ends. The CDR3 runs to 15 residues. The CDR3 reads CASSPLMGMNTEAFF. DNA of the CDR3: TGTGCCAGCAGCCCCCTAATGGGCATGAACACTGAAGCTTTCTTT.

This clonotype was observed many times. The chain employs TRBV19 and TRBJ1-5; D not certain. Germline CDR1 and CDR2: LNHDA and SQIVND (reference sequence). The CDR3 runs 13 residues. The V gene lost 5 bases and the J gene lost 11 bases, with 16 bases spanning the gap. CDR3 protein: CASSSTLDRSQHF. The CDR3 DNA follows: TGTGCCAGTAGTTCCACTCTGGATCGGTCCCAGCATTTT.

This clonotype has just one count. This sequence joins TRBV5-1 and TRBJ2-7; D may correspond to TRBD1 or TRBD2 (5 bases each). This CDR3 has 13 amino acids. CDR1 and CDR2 from the germline V gene are SGHRS and YFSETQ. The CDR3 loop is CALPEGLPAGQYF. The CDR3 bases are TGCGCACTCCCCGAGGGGCTTCCCGCAGGGCAGTACTTC.

The chain carries TRBV6-1 and TRBJ2-7, with a weak D call TRBD1 (5 bases). The V gene's germline CDR1 is MNHNS and CDR2 SASEGT. This CDR3 is 10 amino acids long. V gave up 8 bases and J gave up 7 bases, with 9 bases separating them. CDR3 coding DNA: TGTGCCAGCGGCAGGGTAGAGCAGTACTTC. It encodes CASGRVEQYF.

This clonotype was counted a few times. Given the absence of the conserved phenylalanine or tryptophan at the CDR3 end, a read error is likely. The DNA is left out, because the CDR3 cannot be placed on it with certainty; the CDR3 is given as TCRdb lists it. This chain uses TRBV19 with TRBJ2-5; the table's D gene call, TRBD2, was not cross checked with the DNA. The CDR3 has 11 residues if both end residues are counted. Germline CDR1 and CDR2: LNHDA and SQIVND (reference sequence). The CDR3 region is CASSIDEGGSD.

The chain has TRBV18 and TRBJ2-7, with D possibly matching TRBD1 (5 bases). The CDR3 is 13 amino acids. Per germline, CDR1 KGHSH and CDR2 LQKENI. Trimming removed 7 bases from V and 0 bases from J, with 10 bases in between. DNA for the CDR3: TGTGCCAGCTACGACAGTAGCTCCTACGAGCAGTACTTC. Residues: CASYDSSSYEQYF.

This clonotype has a count of ten or more. The chain uses TRBV20-1 and TRBJ1-2, with D maybe TRBD1 (5 bases). The CDR3 contains 14 residues. V lost 5 bases to trimming and J lost 2 bases, with 15 bases between them. Germline V gives CDR1 DFQATT, CDR2 SNEGSKA (reference sequence). DNA for the CDR3: TGCAGTGCTTCGGCTCGGGACCCCAACTATGGCTACACCTTC. It encodes CSASARDPNYGYTF.

The chain uses TRBV30 and TRBJ1-1, with D unclear. This CDR3 has 13 residues. Germline CDR1 and CDR2: GTSNPN and SVGIG (reference sequence). V was pared by 1 base and J by 1 base, with 7 bases between. The CDR3 spells CAWSGSGNTEAFF. The DNA for the CDR3 is TGTGCCTGGAGTGGGTCAGGGAACACTGAAGCTTTCTTT.

The rearrangement links TRBV28 to TRBJ2-7; 9 bases line up with TRBD1. The CDR3 contains 14 residues. CDR1 is MDHEN, CDR2 SYDVKM, per germline. The V segment lost 4 bases and the J segment 6 bases; nucleotides outside the gene matches: 7. The CDR3 nucleotides are TGTGCCAGCAGTTCAGGACAGGGGTCCAGCGAGCAGTACTTC. This encodes CASSSGQGSSEQYF.

The sample holds a few counts of this clonotype. The chain employs TRBV18 and TRBJ1-5; D not certain. There are 13 residues in the CDR3. CDR1 and CDR2 from the germline V gene are KGHSH and LQKENI. The V end was cut by 6 bases, the J end by 5 bases, with 11 bases between. The CDR3 sequence: CASSGQPDQPQHF. The CDR3 nucleotides read TGTGCCAGCTCTGGGCAGCCTGATCAGCCCCAGCATTTT.

This clonotype was observed a few times. V gene TRBV28 combines with J gene TRBJ2-5, with D hard to call. V dropped 11 bases and J dropped 5 bases, with 9 bases sitting between them. Germline assignment: CDR1 MDHEN and CDR2 SYDVKM. The CDR3 contains 10 residues. CDR3 in amino acids: CAATGETQYF. As DNA, the CDR3 is TGTGCCGCCACCGGCGAGACCCAGTACTTC.

This clonotype was detected ten times or more. V gene TRBV5-1 combines with J gene TRBJ2-7; possibly TRBD1 for D (5 bases). Germline CDR1 is SGHRS and CDR2 is YFSETQ. The CDR3 covers 14 residues. With 1 base removed from V and 4 bases from J, the gap between germline ends came to 12 bases. CDR3 region: CASSLSAGLYEQYF. CDR3 bases: TGCGCCAGCAGCTTGTCGGCAGGGTTATACGAGCAGTACTTC.

The sample holds many counts of this clonotype. This chain links TRBV7-9 with TRBJ2-2; no firm D call. V gave up 5 bases and J gave up 6 bases, with 13 bases separating them. The germline CDR1 and CDR2 sequences are SEHNR and FQNEAQ (reference sequence). The CDR3 spans 14 residues. The CDR3 loop reads CASSVLLESGELFF. In nucleotides, the CDR3 is TGTGCCAGCAGCGTCCTATTAGAGTCCGGGGAGCTGTTTTTT.

J is TRBJ1-5 and V is TRBV20-1; TRBD1 matches 8 bases. V shed 6 bases, J shed 4 bases, and the junction held 5 bases outside the gene matches. Germline V gene data show CDR1 as DFQATT and CDR2 as SNEGSKA (reference sequence). CDR3 length: 13 residues. The CDR3 protein is CSAAGTGNQPQHF. DNA for the CDR3: TGCAGTGCCGCCGGGACAGGAAATCAGCCCCAGCATTTT.

The chain couples TRBV7-2 to TRBJ1-2, with D maybe TRBD1 (5 bases). Trimming cost V 1 base and J 6 bases, with 15 bases left between them. CDR1 SGHTA and CDR2 FQGNSA come from the germline V gene. This CDR3 has 15 amino acids. CDR3 bases: TGTGCCAGCAGCTTAGGGGGGGTCTATGGCAATGGCTACACCTTC. Translation: CASSLGGVYGNGYTF.

This clonotype occurred a few times. The chain uses TRBV19 and TRBJ2-5, with D possibly TRBD1 on 5 matching bases. The V end lost 3 bases, the J end lost 5 bases, and 13 bases lay between the germline ends. The CDR3 loop spans 14 amino acids. Germline CDR1 LNHDA, CDR2 SQIVND (reference sequence). CDR3 in amino acids: CASSISAGWETQYF. The CDR3 coding sequence is TGTGCCAGTAGTATTTCGGCAGGGTGGGAGACCCAGTACTTC.

This clonotype was found many times. The CDR3 spells CASSARVETEAFF. The CDR3 DNA reads as TGCGCCAGCAGCGCCAGGGTAGAAACTGAAGCTTTCTTT. The chain is built from TRBV5-1 and TRBJ1-1; TRBD1 is a possible D gene (5 bases). The CDR3 length is 13 residues. Germline lookup yields CDR1 SGHRS and CDR2 YFSETQ. V lost 4 bases to trimming and J lost 5 bases, with 12 bases between them.

CDR3 coding DNA: TGCAGCGTTGATCGACAGGGATCTTGGGAGACCCAGTACTTC. It is translated as CSVDRQGSWETQYF. The V and J genes are TRBV29-1 and TRBJ2-5; TRBD1 matches at 7 bases. Per the germline V gene, CDR1 is SQVTM and CDR2 is ANQGSEA. V shed 3 bases and J 5 bases; nucleotides not matched to a gene: 9. The CDR3 is made up of 14 amino acids.

The rearrangement joins TRBV7-2 to TRBJ1-2; D remains ambiguous. The germline CDR1 and CDR2 sequences are SGHTA and FQGNSA. This CDR3 region has 14 residues. The V and J ends lost 0 bases and 8 bases respectively, with 13 bases between them. The CDR3 DNA sequence: TGTGCCAGCAGCTTAGCCCCAGGTGTAGACGGCTACACCTTC. It codes for CASSLAPGVDGYTF.

This clonotype was counted between two and nine times. The junction shows a germline mismatch at one end, possibly a read error. The chain couples TRBV20-1 to TRBJ2-7, with D perhaps TRBD1 (5 bases). Germline V gene sequence: CDR1 DFQATT, CDR2 SNEGSKA (reference sequence). CDR3 length: 13 amino acids. The CDR3 bases are TGCAGTGCTGGAGACCAGGGCTACTACGAGCAGTACTTC. It is translated as CSAGDQGYYEQYF.

This sequence joins TRBV15 and TRBJ1-2; 7 nucleotides align to TRBD1. The germline V gene encodes CDR1 LNHNV and CDR2 YYDKDF (reference sequence). This CDR3 comprises 14 residues. V trimming: 3 bases; J trimming: 6 bases; junction bases outside the gene matches: 7. The CDR3 DNA reads as TGTGCCACCAGCAGCAGACAGGGTTGGGATGGCTACACCTTC. Protein sequence: CATSSRQGWDGYTF.